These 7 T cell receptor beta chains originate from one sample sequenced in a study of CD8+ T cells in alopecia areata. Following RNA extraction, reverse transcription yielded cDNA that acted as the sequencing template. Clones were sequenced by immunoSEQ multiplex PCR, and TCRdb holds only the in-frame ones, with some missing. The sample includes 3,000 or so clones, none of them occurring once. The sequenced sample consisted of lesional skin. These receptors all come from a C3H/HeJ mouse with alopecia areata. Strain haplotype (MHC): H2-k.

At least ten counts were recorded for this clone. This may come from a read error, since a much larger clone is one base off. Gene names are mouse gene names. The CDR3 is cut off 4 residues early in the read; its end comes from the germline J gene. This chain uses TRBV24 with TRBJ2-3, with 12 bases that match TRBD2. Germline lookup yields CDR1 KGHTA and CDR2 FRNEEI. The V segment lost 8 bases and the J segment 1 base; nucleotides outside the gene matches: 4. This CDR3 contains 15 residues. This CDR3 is CASPGTGGRAETLYF. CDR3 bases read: TGTGCCAGCCCCGGGACTGGGGGGCGTGCAGAA.

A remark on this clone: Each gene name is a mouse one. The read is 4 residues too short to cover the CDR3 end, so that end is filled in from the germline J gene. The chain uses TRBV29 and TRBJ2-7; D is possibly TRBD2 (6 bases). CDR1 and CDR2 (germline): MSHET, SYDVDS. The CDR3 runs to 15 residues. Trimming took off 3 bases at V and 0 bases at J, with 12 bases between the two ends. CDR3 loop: CASSFRGDYSYEQYF. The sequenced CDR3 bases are TGTGCTAGCAGTTTTAGAGGGGACTACTCCTAT. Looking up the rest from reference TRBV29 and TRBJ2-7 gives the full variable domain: DMKVTQMPRYLIKRMGENVLLECGQDMSHETMYWYRQDPGLGLQLIYISYDVDSNSEGDIPKGYRVSRKKREHFSLILDSAKTNQTSVYFCASSFRGDYSYEQYFGPGTRLTVL.

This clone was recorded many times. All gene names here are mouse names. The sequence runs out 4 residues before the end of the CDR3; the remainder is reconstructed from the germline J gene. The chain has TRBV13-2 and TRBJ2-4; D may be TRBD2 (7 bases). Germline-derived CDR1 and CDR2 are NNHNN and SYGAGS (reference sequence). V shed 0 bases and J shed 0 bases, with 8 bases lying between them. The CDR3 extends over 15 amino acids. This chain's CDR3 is CASGDGGASQNTLYF. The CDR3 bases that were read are TGTGCCAGCGGTGATGGGGGGGCTAGTCAAAAC.

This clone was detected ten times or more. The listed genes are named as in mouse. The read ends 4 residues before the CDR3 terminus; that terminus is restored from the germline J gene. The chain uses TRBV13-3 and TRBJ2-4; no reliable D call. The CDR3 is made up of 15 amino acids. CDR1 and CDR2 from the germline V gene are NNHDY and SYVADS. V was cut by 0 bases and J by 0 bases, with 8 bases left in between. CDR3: CASSDATDSQNTLYF. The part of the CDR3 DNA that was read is TGTGCCAGCAGTGATGCAACAGATAGTCAAAAC.

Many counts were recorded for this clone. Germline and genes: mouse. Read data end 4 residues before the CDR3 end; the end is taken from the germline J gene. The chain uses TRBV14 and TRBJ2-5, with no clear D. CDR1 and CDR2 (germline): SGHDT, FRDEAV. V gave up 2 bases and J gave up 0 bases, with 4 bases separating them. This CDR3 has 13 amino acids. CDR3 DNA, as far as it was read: TGTGCCAGCAGTTTACTTAACCAAGAC. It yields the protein CASSLLNQD. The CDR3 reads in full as CASSLLNQDTQYF.

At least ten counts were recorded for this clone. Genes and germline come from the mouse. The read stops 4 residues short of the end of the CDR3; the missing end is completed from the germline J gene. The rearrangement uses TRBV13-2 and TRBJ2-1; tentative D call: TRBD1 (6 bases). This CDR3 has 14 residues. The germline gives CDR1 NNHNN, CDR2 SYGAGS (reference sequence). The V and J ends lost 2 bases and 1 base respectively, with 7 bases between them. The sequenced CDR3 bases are TGTGCCAGCGGTGAGAGGGGGAACTATGCT. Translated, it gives CASGERGNYA. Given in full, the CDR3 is CASGERGNYAEQFF.

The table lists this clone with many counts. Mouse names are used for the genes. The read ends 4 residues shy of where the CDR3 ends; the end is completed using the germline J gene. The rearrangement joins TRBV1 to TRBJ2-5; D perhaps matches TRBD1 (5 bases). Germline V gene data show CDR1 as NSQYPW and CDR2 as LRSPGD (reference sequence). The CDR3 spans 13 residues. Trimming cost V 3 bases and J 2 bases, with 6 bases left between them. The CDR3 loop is CTCSADTQDTQYF. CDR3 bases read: TGCACCTGCAGTGCGGACACCCAAGAC.